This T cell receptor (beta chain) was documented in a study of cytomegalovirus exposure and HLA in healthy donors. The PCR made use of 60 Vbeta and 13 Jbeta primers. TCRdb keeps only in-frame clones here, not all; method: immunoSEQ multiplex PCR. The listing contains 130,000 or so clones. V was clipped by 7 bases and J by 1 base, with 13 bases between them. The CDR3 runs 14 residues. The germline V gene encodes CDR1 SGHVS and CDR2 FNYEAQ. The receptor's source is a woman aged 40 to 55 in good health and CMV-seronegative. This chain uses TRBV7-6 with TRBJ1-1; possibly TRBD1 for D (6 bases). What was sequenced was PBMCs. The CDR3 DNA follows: TGTGCCAGCAACCCGACAGGTTCGAACACTGAAGCTTTCTTT. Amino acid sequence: CASNPTGSNTEAFF.